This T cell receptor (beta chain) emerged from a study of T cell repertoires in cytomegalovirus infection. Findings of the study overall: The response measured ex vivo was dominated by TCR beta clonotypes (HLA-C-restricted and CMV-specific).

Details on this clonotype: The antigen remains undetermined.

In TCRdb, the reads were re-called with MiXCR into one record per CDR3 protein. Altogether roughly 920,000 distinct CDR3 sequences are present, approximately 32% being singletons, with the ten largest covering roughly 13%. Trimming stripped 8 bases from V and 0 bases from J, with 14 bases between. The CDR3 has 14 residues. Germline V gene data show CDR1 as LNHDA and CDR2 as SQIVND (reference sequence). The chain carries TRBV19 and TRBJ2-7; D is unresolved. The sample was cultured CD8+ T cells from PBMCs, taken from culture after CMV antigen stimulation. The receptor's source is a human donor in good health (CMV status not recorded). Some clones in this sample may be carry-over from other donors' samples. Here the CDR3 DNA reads TGTGCCAGTGCCCCCCGCAGCCCCTCCTACGAGCAGTACTTC. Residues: CASAPRSPSYEQYF.